This T cell receptor beta chain originates from a study of blood T cell repertoires in COVID-19. TCRdb keeps only in-frame clones here, not all; method: immunoSEQ multiplex PCR. The sample has about 260,000 clones, approximately 90% seen once; the top ten hold 1% to 1.5%. The CDR3 consists of 16 residues. Germline CDR1 is SGDLS and CDR2 is YYNGEE. Germline trimming cut 0 bases from V and 5 bases from J; bases unmatched to any gene: 5. Sequencing used PBMCs or T cells enriched from blood (not recorded which). The origin of this receptor is a woman between 40 and 55 years old with acute COVID-19. The chain joins TRBV9 to TRBJ1-2; 12 positions match TRBD1. The CDR3 region is CASSVGGQGAVYGYTF. The CDR3 DNA reads TGTGCCAGCAGCGTAGGGGGACAGGGGGCGGTATATGGCTACACCTTC.